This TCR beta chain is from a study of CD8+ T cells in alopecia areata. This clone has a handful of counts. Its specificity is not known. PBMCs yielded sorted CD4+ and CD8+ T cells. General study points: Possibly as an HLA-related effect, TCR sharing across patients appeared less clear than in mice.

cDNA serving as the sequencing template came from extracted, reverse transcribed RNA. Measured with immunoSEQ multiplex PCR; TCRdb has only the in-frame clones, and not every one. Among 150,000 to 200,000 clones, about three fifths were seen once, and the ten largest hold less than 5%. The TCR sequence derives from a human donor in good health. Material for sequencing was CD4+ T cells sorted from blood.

The CDR3 is CASSIRGDSGYTF. CDR3 DNA sequence: TGTGCCAGTAGTATTCGAGGGGATAGCGGCTACACCTTC. The chain uses TRBV19 and TRBJ1-2; tentative D call: TRBD1 (5 bases). CDR3 size: 13 residues. Germline CDR1 is LNHDA and CDR2 is SQIVND (reference sequence). V dropped 3 bases and J dropped 8 bases, with 13 bases sitting between them.